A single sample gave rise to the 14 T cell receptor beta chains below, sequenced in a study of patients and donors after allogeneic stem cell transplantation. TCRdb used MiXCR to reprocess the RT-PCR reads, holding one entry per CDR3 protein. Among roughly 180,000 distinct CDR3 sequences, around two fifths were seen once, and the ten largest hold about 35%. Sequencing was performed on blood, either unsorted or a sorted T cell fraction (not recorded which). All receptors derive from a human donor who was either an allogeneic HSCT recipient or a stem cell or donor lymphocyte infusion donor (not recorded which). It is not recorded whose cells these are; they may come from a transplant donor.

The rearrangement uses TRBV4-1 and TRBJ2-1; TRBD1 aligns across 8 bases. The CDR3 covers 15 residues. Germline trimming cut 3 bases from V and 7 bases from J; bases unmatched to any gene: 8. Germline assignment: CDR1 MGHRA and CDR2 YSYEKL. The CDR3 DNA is TGCGCCAGCAGCCACCAGGACAGGGATGTAAATGAGCAGTTCTTC. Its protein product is CASSHQDRDVNEQFF.

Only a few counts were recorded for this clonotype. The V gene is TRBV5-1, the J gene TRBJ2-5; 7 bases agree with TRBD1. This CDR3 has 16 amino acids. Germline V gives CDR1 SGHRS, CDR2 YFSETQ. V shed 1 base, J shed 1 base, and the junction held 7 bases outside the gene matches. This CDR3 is CASSLSGRGSQETQYF. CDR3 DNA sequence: TGCGCCAGCAGCTTGTCTGGCAGGGGGTCCCAAGAGACCCAGTACTTC.

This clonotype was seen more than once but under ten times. This chain's CDR3 is CASSSMTGGGTEAFF. The CDR3 DNA follows: TGTGCCAGCAGCTCCATGACAGGGGGGGGCACTGAAGCTTTCTTT. V and J are TRBV7-2 and TRBJ1-1; 9 positions agree with TRBD1. The trim removed 4 bases at V and 4 bases at J, leaving 7 bases unmatched. The CDR3 runs to 15 residues. Germline V CDR1 and CDR2: SGHTA, FQGNSA.

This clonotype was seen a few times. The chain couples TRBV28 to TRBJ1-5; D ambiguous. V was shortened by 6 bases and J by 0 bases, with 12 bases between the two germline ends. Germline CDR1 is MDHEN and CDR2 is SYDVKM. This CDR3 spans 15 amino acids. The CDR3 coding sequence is TGTGCCAGCAGATCCGGTATGGTTAGCAATCAGCCCCAGCATTTT. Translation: CASRSGMVSNQPQHF.

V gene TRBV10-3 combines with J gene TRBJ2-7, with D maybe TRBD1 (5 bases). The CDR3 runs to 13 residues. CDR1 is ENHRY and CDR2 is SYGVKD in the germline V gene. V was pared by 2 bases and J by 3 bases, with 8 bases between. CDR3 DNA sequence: TGTGCCATCAGTGAGACAGACAGCTACGAGCAGTACTTC. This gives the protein CAISETDSYEQYF.

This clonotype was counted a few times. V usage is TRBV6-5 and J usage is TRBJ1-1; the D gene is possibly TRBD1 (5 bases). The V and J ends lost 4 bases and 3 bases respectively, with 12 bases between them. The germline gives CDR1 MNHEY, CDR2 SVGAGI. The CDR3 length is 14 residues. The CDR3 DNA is TGTGCCAGCAGTTTCACCGGGGGACACACTGAAGCTTTCTTT. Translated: CASSFTGGHTEAFF.

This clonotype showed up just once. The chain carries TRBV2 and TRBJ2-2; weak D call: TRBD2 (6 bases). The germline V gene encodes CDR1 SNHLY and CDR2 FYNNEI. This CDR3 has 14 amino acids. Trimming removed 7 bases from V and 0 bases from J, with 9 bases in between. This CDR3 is CASIRDSNTGELFF. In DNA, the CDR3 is TGTGCCAGCATCCGGGACTCGAACACCGGGGAGCTGTTTTTT.

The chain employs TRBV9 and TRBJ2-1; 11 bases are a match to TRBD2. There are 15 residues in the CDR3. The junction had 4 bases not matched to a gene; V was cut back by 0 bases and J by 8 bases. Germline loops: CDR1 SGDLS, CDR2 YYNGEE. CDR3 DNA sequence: TGTGCCAGCAGCGTAGGACTAGCGGGGAGGGATGAGCAGTTCTTC. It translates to CASSVGLAGRDEQFF.

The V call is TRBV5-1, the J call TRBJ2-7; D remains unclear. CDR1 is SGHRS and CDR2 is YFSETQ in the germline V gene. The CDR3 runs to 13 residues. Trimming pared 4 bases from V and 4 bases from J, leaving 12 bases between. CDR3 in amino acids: CASSLAELYEQYF. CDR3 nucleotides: TGCGCCAGCAGCCTCGCAGAACTATACGAGCAGTACTTC.

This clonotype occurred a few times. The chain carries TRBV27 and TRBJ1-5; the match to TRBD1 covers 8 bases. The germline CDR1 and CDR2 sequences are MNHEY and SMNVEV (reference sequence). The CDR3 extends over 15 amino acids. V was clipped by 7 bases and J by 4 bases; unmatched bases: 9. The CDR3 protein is CASKYLTGENQPQHF. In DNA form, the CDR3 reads TGTGCCAGCAAATACTTGACAGGGGAAAATCAGCCCCAGCATTTT.

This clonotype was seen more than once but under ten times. The CDR3 region has the DNA TGTGCCAGCAGCTTAGAGAGCGGGAGCACAGATACGCAGTATTTT. Its protein product is CASSLESGSTDTQYF. The V and J genes are TRBV7-6 and TRBJ2-3; tentatively, D is TRBD2 (6 bases). CDR3 length: 15 residues. Looked up from germline, CDR1 is SGHVS and CDR2 is FNYEAQ. The V end lost 1 base, the J end lost 0 bases, and 8 bases lay between the germline ends.

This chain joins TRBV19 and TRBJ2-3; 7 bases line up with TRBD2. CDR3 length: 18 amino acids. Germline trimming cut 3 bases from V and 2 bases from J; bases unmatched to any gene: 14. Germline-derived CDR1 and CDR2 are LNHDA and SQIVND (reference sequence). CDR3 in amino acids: CASSIEVLGLSSTDTQYF. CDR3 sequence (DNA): TGTGCCAGTAGTATTGAGGTCCTGGGACTATCCTCCACAGATACGCAGTATTTT.

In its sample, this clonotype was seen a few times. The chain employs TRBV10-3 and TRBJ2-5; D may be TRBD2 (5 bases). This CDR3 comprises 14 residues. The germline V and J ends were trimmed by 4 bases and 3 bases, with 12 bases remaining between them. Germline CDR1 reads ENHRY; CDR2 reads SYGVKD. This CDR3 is CAISAAEEEETQYF. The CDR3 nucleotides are TGTGCCATCAGTGCCGCGGAGGAAGAAGAGACCCAGTACTTC.

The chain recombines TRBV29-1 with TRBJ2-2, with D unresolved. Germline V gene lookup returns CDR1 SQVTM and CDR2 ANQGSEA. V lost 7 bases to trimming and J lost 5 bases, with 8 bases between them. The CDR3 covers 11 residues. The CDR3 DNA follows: TGCAGCGGACTGAGGACCGGGGAGCTGTTTTTT. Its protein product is CSGLRTGELFF.